These 5 T cell receptor beta chains were sequenced from one sample in a study of control samples from healthy donors and cancer patients. This table comes from immunoSEQ multiplex PCR, and its TCRdb copy is limited to in-frame clones, with some not included. The table has about 140,000 clones, roughly 88% seen once. The material sequenced was blood. The receptors were gathered from a man younger than 35 in good health.

CDR3 protein: CASRGQGANEKLFF. The CDR3 DNA is TGTGCCAGCAGAGGACAGGGAGCAAATGAAAAACTGTTTTTT. The V gene is TRBV6-6, the J gene TRBJ1-4, with TRBD1 matching 8 bases. Trimming removed 6 bases from V and 5 bases from J; junction bases left unmatched: 5. The CDR3 is 14 residues long. Germline V gene sequence: CDR1 MNHNY, CDR2 SVGAGI (reference sequence).

The CDR3 loop is CASSDKGTGNSYTF. Written as DNA, the CDR3 is TGCGCCAGCAGCGACAAAGGGACAGGCAATAGCTACACCTTC. This chain uses TRBV5-1 with TRBJ1-2; 8 nucleotides match TRBD1. The CDR3 sequence is 14 residues long. The germline gives CDR1 SGHRS, CDR2 YFSETQ. Trimming removed 4 bases from V and 9 bases from J; junction bases left unmatched: 11.

V and J are TRBV7-8 and TRBJ2-7, with unresolved D. V lost 5 bases, J lost 3 bases, and 5 bases lay in between. There are 11 residues in the CDR3. Germline V gene lookup returns CDR1 SGHVS and CDR2 FQNEAQ. The CDR3: CASSLSYEQYF. The CDR3, as DNA: TGTGCCAGCAGCCTCAGCTACGAGCAGTACTTC.

The chain has TRBV11-2 and TRBJ2-1; 11 bases map to TRBD2. Germline V gives CDR1 SGHAT, CDR2 FQNNGV. Unmatched junction bases numbered 8, after V lost 5 bases and J lost 5 bases. The CDR3 totals 16 residues. DNA for the CDR3: TGTGCCAGCAGCACAGTAGCGGGGGGGCGGAACAATGAGCAGTTCTTC. Its protein product is CASSTVAGGRNNEQFF. The entire variable domain, with the rest obtained from reference TRBV11-2 and TRBJ2-1, is as follows: EAGVAQSPRYKIIEKRQSVAFWCNPISGHATLYWYQQILGQGPKLLIQFQNNGVVDDSQLPKDRFSAERLKGVDSTLKIQPAKLEDSAVYLCASSTVAGGRNNEQFFGPGTRLTVL.

The chain combines TRBV27 with TRBJ2-1; 8 bases are shared with TRBD1. Germline lookup yields CDR1 MNHEY and CDR2 SMNVEV (reference sequence). The V and J ends lost 3 bases and 10 bases, in that order; junction bases with no gene match: 8. This CDR3 is built from 14 residues. The CDR3 here is CASSFRQGAWEQFF. The CDR3 DNA follows: TGTGCCAGCAGTTTCCGGCAGGGGGCCTGGGAGCAGTTCTTC.